This section outlines one T cell receptor (beta chain) sequence together with its context. These data belong to a study of blood T cell repertoires in COVID-19. Some clones are missing from TCRdb's copy, which holds only in-frame ones; the method was immunoSEQ multiplex PCR. The sample yields 220,000 or so clones, around four fifths seen once. The CDR3 runs 15 residues. Germline CDR1 reads SGDLS; CDR2 reads YYNGEE. V lost 0 bases to trimming and J lost 3 bases; unmatched junction nucleotides: 4. The source material was peripheral blood. The gene calls are TRBV9 and TRBJ2-3; 7 nucleotides align to TRBD2. The sequence derives from a woman older than 75 with COVID-19, enrolled during active disease. The CDR3 loop reads CASSVGPRGTDTQYF. In nucleotides, the CDR3 is TGTGCCAGCAGCGTAGGGCCGCGGGGGACAGATACGCAGTATTTT.